What follows describes a single T cell receptor (beta chain). Its cognate antigen is unknown. The data were obtained in a study of cytomegalovirus exposure and HLA in healthy donors. Study conclusions and caveats: An Asian-associated ancestry cluster reportedly showed fewer N-insertions than the roughly 700-donor mean in a later analysis. 87-base-pair reads could not separate some V segments, including TRBV6-2 and TRBV6-3. The authors later linked a missense DCLRE1C variant to TCR beta V- and J-gene trimming.

Trimming pared 3 bases from V and 4 bases from J, leaving 9 bases between. The CDR3 covers 13 residues. Germline V gene data show CDR1 as WNHNN and CDR2 as SYGVQD (reference sequence). PCR employed 60 Vbeta and 13 Jbeta primers. Method: immunoSEQ multiplex PCR; TCRdb's copy keeps in-frame clones and lacks some. The sample has about 86,000 clones, 70% to 80% seen once. The chain uses TRBV10-1 and TRBJ1-1; no reliable D call. The receptor's source is a woman aged 40 to 50 in good health and CMV-seropositive. Specimen: PBMCs. CDR3 residues: CASSDGPGTEAFF. The CDR3 region has the DNA TGCGCCAGCAGTGACGGTCCCGGCACTGAAGCTTTCTTT.